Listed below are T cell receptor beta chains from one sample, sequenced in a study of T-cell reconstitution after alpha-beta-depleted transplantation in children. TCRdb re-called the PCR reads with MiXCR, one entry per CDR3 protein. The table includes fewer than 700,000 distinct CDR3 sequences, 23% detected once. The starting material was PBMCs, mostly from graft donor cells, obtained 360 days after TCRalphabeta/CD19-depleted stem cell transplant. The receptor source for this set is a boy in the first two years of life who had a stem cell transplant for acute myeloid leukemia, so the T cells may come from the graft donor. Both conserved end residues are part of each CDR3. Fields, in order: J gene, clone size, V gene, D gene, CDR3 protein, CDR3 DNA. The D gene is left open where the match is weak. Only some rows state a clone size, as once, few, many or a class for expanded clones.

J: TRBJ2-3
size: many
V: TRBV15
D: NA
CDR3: CATSRDRDFTDTQYF
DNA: TGTGCCACCAGCAGAGACCGGGACTTCACAGATACGCAGTATTTT

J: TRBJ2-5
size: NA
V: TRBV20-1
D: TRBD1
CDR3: CCARPPTGLRKETQYF
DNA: TGCTGTGCTAGACCCCCGACAGGGCTAAGGAAGGAGACCCAGTACTTC

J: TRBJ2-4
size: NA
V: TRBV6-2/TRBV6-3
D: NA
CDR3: CASSHRYIQYF
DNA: TGTGCCAGCAGCCACCGGTACATTCAGTACTTC

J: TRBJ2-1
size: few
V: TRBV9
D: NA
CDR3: CASSQGGGHEQFF
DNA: TGTGCCAGCAGCCAAGGTGGAGGACACGAGCAGTTCTTC

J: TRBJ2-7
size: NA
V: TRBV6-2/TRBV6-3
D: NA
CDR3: CASSYDRDLSEQYF
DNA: TGTGCCAGCAGTTACGACAGGGACTTAAGCGAGCAGTACTTC

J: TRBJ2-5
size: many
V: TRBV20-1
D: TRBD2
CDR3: CSAPGGLAGAPYQETQYF
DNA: TGCAGTGCTCCGGGGGGGCTAGCGGGGGCCCCGTACCAAGAGACCCAGTACTTC

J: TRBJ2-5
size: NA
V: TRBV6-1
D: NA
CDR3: CASRPGLSSQETQYF
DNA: TGTGCCAGCAGACCGGGCCTCTCTTCCCAAGAGACCCAGTACTTC

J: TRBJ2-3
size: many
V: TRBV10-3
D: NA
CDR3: CAISERGFTDTQYF
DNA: TGTGCCATCAGTGAGCGAGGGTTCACAGATACGCAGTATTTT

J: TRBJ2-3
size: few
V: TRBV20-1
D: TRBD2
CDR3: CSARDPSGGRTQYF
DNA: TGCAGTGCTAGAGACCCTAGCGGGGGGCGTACGCAGTATTTT

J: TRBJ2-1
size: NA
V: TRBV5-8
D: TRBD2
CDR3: CASSLVGLLNNEQFF
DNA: TGTGCCAGCAGCTTAGTGGGACTACTAAACAATGAGCAGTTCTTC

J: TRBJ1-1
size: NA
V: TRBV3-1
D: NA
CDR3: CASSQRNGGTEAFF
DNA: TGTGCCAGCAGCCAGCGGAACGGGGGTACTGAAGCTTTCTTT